The entry below gives a single TCR beta chain sequence along with its context. After removal of 4 bases from V and 7 bases from J, the junction contained 1 base not matched to a gene. The germline V gene has CDR1 MGHRA and CDR2 YSYEKL. The CDR3 is 13 residues long. As handled by the study authors: Nucleated cell counts were estimated from reference gene primer amplification. Clones were sequenced by immunoSEQ multiplex PCR, and TCRdb holds only the in-frame ones, with some missing. V, J and clone size are taken as reported in that table, and D and trimming were inferred from the DNA itself. The data show around 260,000 clones, with about 89% seen just once and 0.7% to 0.9% held by the top ten. The data belong to a study of blood T cell repertoires in COVID-19. Across the study: PBMCs, B-cell-depleted T cells, or T cells were the source of the cDNA or gDNA that made up the material.

The receptor was isolated from a man aged 30 to 45 with acute or convalescent COVID-19. Sequencing was carried out using peripheral blood. The chain combines TRBV4-1 with TRBJ1-3; TRBD1 aligns across 10 bases. CDR3 DNA sequence: TGCGCCAGCAGCCCGACAGGGGGCAACACCATATATTTT. It encodes CASSPTGGNTIYF.